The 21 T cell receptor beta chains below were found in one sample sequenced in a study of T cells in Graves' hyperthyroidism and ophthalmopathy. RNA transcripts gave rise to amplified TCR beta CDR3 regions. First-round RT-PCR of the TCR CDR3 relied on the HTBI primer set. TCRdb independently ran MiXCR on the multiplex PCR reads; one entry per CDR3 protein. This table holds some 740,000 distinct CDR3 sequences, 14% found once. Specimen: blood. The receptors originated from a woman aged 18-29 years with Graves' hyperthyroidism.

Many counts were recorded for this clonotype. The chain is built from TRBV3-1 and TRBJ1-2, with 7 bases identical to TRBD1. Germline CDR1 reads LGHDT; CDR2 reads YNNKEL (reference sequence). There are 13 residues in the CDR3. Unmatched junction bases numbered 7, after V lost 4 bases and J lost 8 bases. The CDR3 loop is CASSRGQVGGYTF. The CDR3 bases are TGTGCCAGCAGCCGCGGACAGGTCGGGGGCTACACCTTC.

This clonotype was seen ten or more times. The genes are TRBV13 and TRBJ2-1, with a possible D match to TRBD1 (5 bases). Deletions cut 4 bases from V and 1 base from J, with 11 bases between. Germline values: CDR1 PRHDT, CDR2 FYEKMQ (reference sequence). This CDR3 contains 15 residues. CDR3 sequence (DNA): TGTGCCAGCAGCTCAAGACAGTTTTCCTACAATGAGCAGTTCTTC. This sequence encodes CASSSRQFSYNEQFF.

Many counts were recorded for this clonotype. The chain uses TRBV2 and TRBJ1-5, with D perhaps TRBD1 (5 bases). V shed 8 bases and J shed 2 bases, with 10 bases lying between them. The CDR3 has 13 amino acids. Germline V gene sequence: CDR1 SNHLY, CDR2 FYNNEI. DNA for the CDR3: TGTGCCAGCGGGAGGGACGGCAATCAGCCCCAGCATTTT. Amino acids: CASGRDGNQPQHF.

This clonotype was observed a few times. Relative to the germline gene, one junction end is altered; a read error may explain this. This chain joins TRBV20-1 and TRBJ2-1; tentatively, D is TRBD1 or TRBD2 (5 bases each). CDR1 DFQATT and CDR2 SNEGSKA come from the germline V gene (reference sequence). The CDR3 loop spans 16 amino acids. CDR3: CSARGGPKSSYNEQSF. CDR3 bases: TGCAGTGCTAGAGGGGGACCCAAGAGCTCCTACAATGAGCAGTCCTTC.

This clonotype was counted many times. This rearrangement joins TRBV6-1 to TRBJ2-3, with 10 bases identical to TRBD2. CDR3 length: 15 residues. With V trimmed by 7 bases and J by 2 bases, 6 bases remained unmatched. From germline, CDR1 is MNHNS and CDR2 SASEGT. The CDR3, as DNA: TGTGCCAGCATTTCACTAGCGGGAACCACAGATACGCAGTATTTT. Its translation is CASISLAGTTDTQYF.

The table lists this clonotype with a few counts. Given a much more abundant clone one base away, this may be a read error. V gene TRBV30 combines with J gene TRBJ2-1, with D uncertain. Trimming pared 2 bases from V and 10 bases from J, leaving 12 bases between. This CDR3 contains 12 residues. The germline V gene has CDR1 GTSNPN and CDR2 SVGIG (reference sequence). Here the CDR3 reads CAWSFGSREQFF. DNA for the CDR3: TGTGCCTGGAGTTTCGGCTCCCGGGAGCAGTTCTTC.

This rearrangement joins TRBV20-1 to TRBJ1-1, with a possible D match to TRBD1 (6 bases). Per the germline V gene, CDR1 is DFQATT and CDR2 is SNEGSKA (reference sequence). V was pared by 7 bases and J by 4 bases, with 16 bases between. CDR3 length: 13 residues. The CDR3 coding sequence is TGCAGTGTGCCGCATTTAGGGGGCACTGAAGCTTTCTTT. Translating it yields CSVPHLGGTEAFF.

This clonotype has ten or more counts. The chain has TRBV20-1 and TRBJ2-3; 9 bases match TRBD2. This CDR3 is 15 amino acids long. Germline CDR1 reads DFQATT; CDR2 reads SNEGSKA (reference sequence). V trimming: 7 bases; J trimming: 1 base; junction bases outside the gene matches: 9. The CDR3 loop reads CSVQAAGGRTDTQYF. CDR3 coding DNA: TGCAGTGTCCAGGCTGCGGGAGGGCGCACAGATACGCAGTATTTT.

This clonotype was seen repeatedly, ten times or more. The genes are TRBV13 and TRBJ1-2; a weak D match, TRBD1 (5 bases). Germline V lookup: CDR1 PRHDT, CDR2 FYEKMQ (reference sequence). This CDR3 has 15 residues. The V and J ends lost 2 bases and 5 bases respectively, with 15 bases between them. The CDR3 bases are TGTGCCAGCAGCTTATTCGTACAGGCTGCTTATGGCTACACCTTC. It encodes CASSLFVQAAYGYTF.

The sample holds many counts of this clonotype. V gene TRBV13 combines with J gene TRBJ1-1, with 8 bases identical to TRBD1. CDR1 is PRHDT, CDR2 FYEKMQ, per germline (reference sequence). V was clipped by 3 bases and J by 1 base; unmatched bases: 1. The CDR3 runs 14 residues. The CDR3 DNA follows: TGTGCCAGCAGCTTGACAGGGGAGAACACTGAAGCTTTCTTT. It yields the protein CASSLTGENTEAFF. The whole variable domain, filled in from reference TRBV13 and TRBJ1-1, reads AAGVIQSPRHLIKEKRETATLKCYPIPRHDTVYWYQQGPGQDPQFLISFYEKMQSDKGSIPDRFSAQQFSDYHSELNMSSLELGDSALYFCASSLTGENTEAFFGQGTRLTVV.

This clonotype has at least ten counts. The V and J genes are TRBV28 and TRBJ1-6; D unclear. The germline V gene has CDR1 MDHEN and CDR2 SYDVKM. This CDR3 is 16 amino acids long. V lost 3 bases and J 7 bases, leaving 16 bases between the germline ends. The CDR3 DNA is TGTGCCAGCAGTTTGGGCAGGCGGCGACGGAATTCACCCCTCCACTTT. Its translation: CASSLGRRRRNSPLHF.

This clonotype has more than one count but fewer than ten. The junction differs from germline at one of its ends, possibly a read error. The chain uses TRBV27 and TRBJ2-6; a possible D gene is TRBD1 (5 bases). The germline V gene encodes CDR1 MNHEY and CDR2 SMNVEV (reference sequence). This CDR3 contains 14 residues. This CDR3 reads CASSFESGANVLAF. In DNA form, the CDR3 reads TGTGCCAGCAGTTTCGAATCTGGGGCCAACGTCCTGGCTTTC. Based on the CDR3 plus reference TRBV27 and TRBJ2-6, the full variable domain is EAQVTQNPRYLITVTGKKLTVTCSQNMNHEYMSWYRQDPGLGLRQIYYSMNVEVTDKGDVPEGYKVSRKEKRNFPLILESPSPNQTSLYFCASSFESGANVLAFGAGSRLTVL.

The CDR3 coding sequence is TGTGCCAGCAGTTTCAGGGGGGTGGGGGACATTCAGCCCCAGCATTTT. As protein: CASSFRGVGDIQPQHF. J is TRBJ1-5 and V is TRBV12-3 or TRBV12-4; 7 positions match TRBD1. This CDR3 spans 16 amino acids. Trimming at V came to 3 bases and at J to 6 bases, leaving 11 bases not matched to a gene.

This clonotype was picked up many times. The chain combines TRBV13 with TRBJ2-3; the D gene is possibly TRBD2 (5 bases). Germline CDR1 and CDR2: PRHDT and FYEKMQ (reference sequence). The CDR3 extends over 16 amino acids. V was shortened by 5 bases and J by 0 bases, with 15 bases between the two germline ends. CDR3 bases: TGTGCCAGCAGCCCCGGACTGGACCAGAGCACAGATACGCAGTATTTT. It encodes CASSPGLDQSTDTQYF.

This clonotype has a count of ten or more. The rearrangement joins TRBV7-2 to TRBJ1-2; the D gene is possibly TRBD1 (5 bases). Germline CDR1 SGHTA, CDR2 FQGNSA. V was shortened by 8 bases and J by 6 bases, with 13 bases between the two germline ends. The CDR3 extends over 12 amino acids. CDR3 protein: CASAGGSDGYTF. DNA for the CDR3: TGTGCCAGCGCCGGGGGGTCGGATGGCTACACCTTC.

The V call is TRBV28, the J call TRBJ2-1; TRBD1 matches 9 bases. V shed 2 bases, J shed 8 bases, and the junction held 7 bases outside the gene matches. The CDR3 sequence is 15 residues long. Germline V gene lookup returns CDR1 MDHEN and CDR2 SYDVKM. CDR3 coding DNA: TGTGCCAGCAGTTTAAATGGACAGGGGTACGATGAGCAGTTCTTC. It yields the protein CASSLNGQGYDEQFF.

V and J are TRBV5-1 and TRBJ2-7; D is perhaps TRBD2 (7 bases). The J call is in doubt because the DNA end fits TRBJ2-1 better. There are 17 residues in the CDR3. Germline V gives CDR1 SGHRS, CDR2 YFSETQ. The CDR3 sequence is CASSSLGGGASSYEQFF. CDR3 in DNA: TGCGCCAGCAGCTCTCTCGGCGGGGGCGCGAGCTCCTACGAGCAGTTCTTC.

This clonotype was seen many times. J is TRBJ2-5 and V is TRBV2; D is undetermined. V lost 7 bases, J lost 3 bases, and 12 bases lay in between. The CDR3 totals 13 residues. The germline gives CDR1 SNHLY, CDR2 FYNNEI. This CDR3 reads CASTPRREETQYF. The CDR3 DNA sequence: TGTGCCAGCACCCCACGACGGGAAGAGACCCAGTACTTC. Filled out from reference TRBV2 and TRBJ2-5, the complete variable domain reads EPEVTQTPSHQVTQMGQEVILRCVPISNHLYFYWYRQILGQKVEFLVSFYNNEISEKSEIFDDQFSVERPDGSNFTLKIRSTKLEDSAMYFCASTPRREETQYFGPGTRLLVL.

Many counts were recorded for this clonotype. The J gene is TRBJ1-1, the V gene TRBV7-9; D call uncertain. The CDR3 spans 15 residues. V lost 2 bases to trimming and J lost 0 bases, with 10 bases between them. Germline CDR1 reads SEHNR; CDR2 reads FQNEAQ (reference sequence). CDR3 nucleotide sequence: TGTGCCAGCAGCTTATTCCCGAATATGAACACTGAAGCTTTCTTT. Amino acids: CASSLFPNMNTEAFF.

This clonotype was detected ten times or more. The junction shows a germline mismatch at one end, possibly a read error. The CDR3 protein is CASRLGTDTQYF. The DNA for the CDR3 is TGCGCCAGCCGCTTGGGGACAGATACGCAGTATTTT. The chain couples TRBV5-1 to TRBJ2-3; D not resolved. CDR3 length: 12 residues. Germline lookup yields CDR1 SGHRS and CDR2 YFSETQ.

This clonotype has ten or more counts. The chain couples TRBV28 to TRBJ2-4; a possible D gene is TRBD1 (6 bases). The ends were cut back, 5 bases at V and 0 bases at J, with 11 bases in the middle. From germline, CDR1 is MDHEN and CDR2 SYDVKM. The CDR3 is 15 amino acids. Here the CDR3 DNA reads TGTGCCAGCAGTCCGCAGGGGTTAGCCAAAAACATTCAGTACTTC. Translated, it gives CASSPQGLAKNIQYF.